This TCR beta chain was sequenced during a study of shared clonotypes between healthy human individuals (dated by TCRdb to the early 2020s). As for the study more broadly: The cohort included three men and two women between 18 and 49 years of age. For each donor, CD4 naive and CD4 memory were each run on three plates, CD8 naive on two plates, and CD8 memory on one plate. To estimate repertoire size and how much clonotypes are shared between individuals, the study performed deep sequencing of blood TCR repertoires from a handful of healthy adults. To increase sequencing depth and limit assay-specific biases, different laboratories used diverse techniques to prepare libraries and sequence TCR repertoires. Between about 0.94 and 10 billion PBMCs per donor were obtained by leukapheresis.

On this clone: Its antigen specificity is not known. No qualities accompany the bases; no much larger clone lies one base away.

Study-level results and caveats: About 5% of naive CD4, 3.5% of naive CD8, approximately 2% of memory CD4, and roughly 0.4% of memory CD8 clonotypes were shared across several donors. Compared with non-shared clonotypes, the clonotypes found in all four sorted-subset donors had higher generation probabilities. Rarefaction of sorted-subset datasets indicated incomplete sequencing despite the large sequencing depth. The small number of donors limited the genetic and exposure-history diversity represented. Naive subsets generally had larger estimated clonotype richness than memory subsets did. Only blood was sampled, and tissue TCR repertoires likely differ from those in blood. Pairwise subsampling indicated that sequencing depth was expected to affect the degree of clonotype sharing among donors.

Cut back by 3 bases and 5 bases, the V and J ends lie 20 bases apart. Taken from the germline V gene, the CDR1 and CDR2 loops are SGHVS and FNYEAQ. From cysteine to phenylalanine, the CDR3 is 16 amino acids long. Of all the DNA, just the CDR3 is kept, 48 bases in frame from base 1. CD8 naive samples consisted of CD45RO-negative cells that were positively selected for CCR7, yielding a CD45RA+CCR7+ population without TemRA cells. Donors were healthy HIV-negative adults with no recently reported acute infections or vaccinations. Every donor was a Caucasian adult residing in Nashville, Tennessee, USA. Blood was obtained by leukapheresis, after which PBMCs were separated by Ficoll-Histopaque density gradient centrifugation and cryopreserved in liquid nitrogen vapor phase. Analytical flow cytometry was used to check the purity and quantity of each magnetically sorted T cell population. Genomic DNA was isolated from every sorted fraction and measured by UV absorbance on a Nanodrop 2000c.

TCR CDR3 regions were amplified from genomic DNA by multiplex PCR using the deep immunoSEQ assay. Extracted genomic DNA from each cell subset was spread evenly across all wells of several immunoSEQ 96-well plates, with each plate serving as a replicate. For sorted subsets, each replicate PCR was loaded with 200 ng genomic DNA, equivalent to approximately 33,000 T cell genomes. Purified libraries were quantified with a Qubit 3.0 fluorometer, sized on a Bioanalyzer 2100, and re-quantified with the KAPA Library Quantification kit. Every immunoSEQ 96-well plate was sequenced on a separate single-read 150-cycle Illumina NextSeq 550 flow cell. On the study's bioinformatics: Because the immunoSEQ output held only junctional sequences and lacked quality scores, the filtering could not match the filtering applied to full-length reads. To assign V/J genes and CDR3, sequences were annotated using PyIR, a Python wrapper for IgBLAST v1.9, with IMGT germline references. Any read was removed if the V/J assignment was weak (E-value above 1e-6), the CDR3 was missing, or the read contained stop codons, out-of-frame junctions, or ambiguous translated residues. V3J clonotypes were defined as sequences sharing an identical inferred V gene, J gene, and CDR3 amino acid sequence. The percentage overlap between two repertoires was calculated by dividing the number of shared unique clonotypes by the size of the smaller repertoire. Richness of each repertoire was evaluated using RTK rarefaction, the Chao1 estimator, and Recon v2.1 estimates of unobserved clonotypes. Generation probabilities were computed with OLGA for all TCRbeta clonotypes obtained by the gDNA method from four donors. In TCRdb, the immuneACCESS table is reduced to in-frame sequences with V and J assigned. These tables do not hold every clone; where another copy was compared, an unresolved V gene accounts for under half, and the others remain unexplained. That table is the source of V, J and clone size, and D and trimming were worked out from the DNA. The sample data list around 1,900,000 clones, and around 93% of these were observed just once. The ten most abundant clones make up approximately 1.7% of the sample.

Sequences were obtained from naive CD8+ T cells from PBMCs. This specimen's cell subset or site label, per the study, means: CD45RA+CCR7+. The rearrangement joined TRBV7-6 to TRBJ2-7, with TRBD1 as a weak D call on 5 bases. The sequence was collected from a man younger than 35 in good health. Some clones in this sample may be carry-over from other donors' samples. CDR3 region: CASSLAGPRAAHEQYF. Here is the DNA: TGTGCCAGCAGCTTGGCCGGGCCCAGGGCCGCCCACGAGCAGTACTTC.